What follows are 18 T cell receptor beta chains derived from one specimen sequenced in a study of blood T cell repertoires in COVID-19. TCRdb's table, derived via immunoSEQ multiplex PCR, lists solely in-frame clones and lacks some. The repertoire includes 250,000 to 350,000 clones, about 89% of them detected once, and around 13% sits in the top ten. Sequenced sample: peripheral blood. Receptors were obtained from a woman aged 55 to 70 with acute or convalescent COVID-19.

The chain couples TRBV11-2 to TRBJ2-5; 7 positions agree with TRBD2. The CDR3 runs to 14 residues. CDR1 SGHAT and CDR2 FQNNGV come from the germline V gene. V was clipped by 5 bases and J by 4 bases; unmatched bases: 7. The CDR3 is CASSPYGGGETQYF. CDR3 bases: TGTGCCAGCAGCCCCTATGGGGGGGGAGAGACCCAGTACTTC.

V usage is TRBV5-1 and J usage is TRBJ2-7; 9 bases are a match to TRBD1. The V gene end was trimmed by 3 bases and the J gene end by 5 bases; junction bases not matched to a gene: 6. The CDR3 totals 14 residues. From germline, CDR1 is SGHRS and CDR2 YFSETQ. The CDR3 region is CASSYGTGFDEQYF. CDR3 nucleotide sequence: TGCGCCAGCAGCTACGGGACAGGGTTCGACGAGCAGTACTTC.

This chain uses TRBV11-2 with TRBJ2-1; 11 positions agree with TRBD2. V lost 2 bases, J lost 3 bases, and 3 bases stayed unmatched. From germline, CDR1 is SGHAT and CDR2 FQNNGV. The CDR3 is made up of 16 amino acids. CDR3 DNA: TGTGCCAGCAGCTTAAGACTAGCGGGGATCTACAATGAGCAGTTCTTC. Translated: CASSLRLAGIYNEQFF.

The rearrangement uses TRBV19 and TRBJ1-2; maybe TRBD1 (6 bases). With 6 bases removed from V and 6 bases from J, the gap between germline ends came to 14 bases. The length of the CDR3 is 13 residues. CDR1 and CDR2 from the germline V gene are LNHDA and SQIVND (reference sequence). CDR3 nucleotides: TGTGCCAGTAGCAGGCGGGGGGCTGATGGCTACACCTTC. Protein sequence: CASSRRGADGYTF.

The genes are TRBV5-4 and TRBJ2-5; 10 bases fit TRBD2. The CDR3 has 16 residues. V dropped 0 bases and J dropped 5; count of bases not matched to a gene: 7. Germline V CDR1 and CDR2: SGHNT, YYREEE (reference sequence). The CDR3 protein is CASSLAPSGSEETQYF. CDR3 DNA sequence: TGTGCCAGCAGCTTGGCCCCTAGCGGGAGTGAGGAGACCCAGTACTTC.

CDR3 region: CASSQNHVASGRPFPYEQYF. In DNA form, the CDR3 reads TGTGCCAGCAGCCAAAATCACGTGGCTAGCGGGAGGCCCTTCCCCTACGAGCAGTACTTC. This rearrangement joins TRBV3-1 (or the pseudogene TRBV3-2) to TRBJ2-7; 11 bases fit TRBD2. Trimming removed 2 bases from V and 2 bases from J; junction bases left unmatched: 17. CDR1 and CDR2 (germline): LGHDT, YNNKEL (reference sequence). CDR3 length: 20 residues.

This chain connects TRBV5-1 to TRBJ1-1; D perhaps matches TRBD1 (5 bases). Germline V gene lookup returns CDR1 SGHRS and CDR2 YFSETQ. Deletions cut 0 bases from V and 10 bases from J, with 16 bases between. The CDR3 sequence is 14 residues long. The CDR3 sequence is CASSLVSGNGAAFF. DNA of the CDR3: TGCGCCAGCAGCTTGGTGTCAGGGAACGGCGCAGCTTTCTTT.

The rearrangement links TRBV4-2 to TRBJ2-2; 7 bases agree with TRBD2. Losses at the gene ends were 3 bases for V and 4 bases for J; bases not matched to a gene: 8. Germline CDR1 and CDR2: LGHNA and YNFKEQ. The CDR3 is 16 residues long. CDR3 residues: CASSQVAGGTTGELFF. CDR3 nucleotides: TGTGCCAGCAGCCAGGTCGCCGGGGGGACCACCGGGGAGCTGTTTTTT.

The chain couples TRBV6-2 or TRBV6-3 to TRBJ1-6, with TRBD1 matching over 8 bases. Germline V gene data show CDR1 as MNHEY and CDR2 as SVGEGT. CDR3 length: 15 residues. The junction had 4 bases not matched to a gene; V was cut back by 0 bases and J by 9 bases. The CDR3 loop is CASSYSGRGLSPLHF. As DNA, the CDR3 is TGTGCCAGCAGTTACTCCGGCAGGGGGCTTTCACCCCTCCACTTT.

The chain recombines TRBV28 with TRBJ2-7; 9 nucleotides match TRBD2. Unmatched junction bases numbered 9, after V lost 7 bases and J lost 2 bases. CDR1 and CDR2 (germline): MDHEN, SYDVKM. The CDR3 is 15 amino acids. CDR3 bases: TGTGCCAGCATCCTAAGCGGGGGGCAGACCTACGAGCAGTACTTC. Amino acid sequence: CASILSGGQTYEQYF.

This chain uses TRBV9 with TRBJ2-2; D might be TRBD2 (6 bases). Per germline, CDR1 SGDLS and CDR2 YYNGEE. The CDR3 is made up of 14 amino acids. V dropped 5 bases and J dropped 6 bases, with 14 bases sitting between them. The CDR3 nucleotides are TGTGCCAGCAGTAGGACGGAGGGGTCCGGGGAGCTGTTTTTT. It encodes CASSRTEGSGELFF.

This chain uses TRBV25-1 with TRBJ2-7; D is uncertain. Trimming removed 4 bases at V and 5 bases at J, with 12 bases between. CDR1 and CDR2 from the germline V gene are MGHDK and SYGVNS. CDR3 length equals 13 residues. DNA of the CDR3: TGTGCCAGCAGTGCCCCAATGTCCCACGAGCAGTACTTC. Its protein is CASSAPMSHEQYF.

The rearrangement joins TRBV29-1 to TRBJ2-3, with D possibly being TRBD2 (6 bases). The CDR3 spans 13 residues. Looked up from germline, CDR1 is SQVTM and CDR2 is ANQGSEA. V lost 4 bases, J lost 1 base, and 9 bases lay in between. The CDR3 bases are TGCAGCGTTGGCGGGAAACGCACAGATACGCAGTATTTT. It codes for CSVGGKRTDTQYF.

The chain recombines TRBV6-6 with TRBJ1-1; 9 positions agree with TRBD1. V lost 4 bases, J lost 1 base, and 4 bases stayed unmatched. CDR1 is MNHNY and CDR2 is SVGAGI in the germline V gene (reference sequence). The CDR3 has 15 residues. In DNA, the CDR3 is TGTGCCAGCAGTTTAACAGGGGGCCGGAACACTGAAGCTTTCTTT. Protein sequence: CASSLTGGRNTEAFF.

This clone turned up a few times. The chain is built from TRBV12-3 or TRBV12-4 and TRBJ1-2; D not certain. The CDR3 spans 13 residues. V gave up 3 bases and J gave up 5 bases, with 10 bases separating them. CDR3 nucleotides: TGTGCCAGCAGTTTTCGAGGCATGTATGGCTACACCTTC. Translating gives CASSFRGMYGYTF.

This chain connects TRBV7-3 to TRBJ2-7; 12 bases are a match to TRBD1. The CDR3 loop spans 14 amino acids. V gave up 6 bases and J gave up 6 bases; unmatched junction bases: 6. Germline V gene lookup returns CDR1 SGHTA and CDR2 FQGTGA. The CDR3 here is CASSPGTGGLEQYF. The CDR3 nucleotides read TGTGCCAGCAGTCCCGGGACAGGGGGCCTCGAGCAGTACTTC.

This rearrangement joins TRBV15 to TRBJ2-7; D gene uncertain. This CDR3 comprises 14 residues. V was shortened by 0 bases and J by 1 base, with 7 bases between the two germline ends. The germline V gene has CDR1 LNHNV and CDR2 YYDKDF (reference sequence). For the CDR3, the DNA is TGTGCCACCAGCAGAGAACCGAGATCCTACGAGCAGTACTTC. Protein product: CATSREPRSYEQYF. The full variable domain, with the rest looked up from reference TRBV15 and TRBJ2-7, is DAMVIQNPRYQVTQFGKPVTLSCSQTLNHNVMYWYQQKSSQAPKLLFHYYDKDFNNEADTPDNFQSRRPNTSFCFLDIRSPGLGDTAMYLCATSREPRSYEQYFGPGTRLTVT.

This clone was picked up a small number of times. The rearrangement links TRBV3-1 (or the pseudogene TRBV3-2) to TRBJ1-5, with D possibly matching TRBD1 (5 bases). CDR1 is LGHDT and CDR2 is YNNKEL in the germline V gene (reference sequence). This CDR3 comprises 13 residues. Deletions cut 1 base from V and 14 bases from J, with 15 bases between. CDR3 amino acids: CASSQGTRGMKHF. CDR3 DNA sequence: TGTGCCAGCAGCCAAGGTACGCGGGGGATGAAGCATTTT.